This T cell receptor beta chain was sequenced for a study of blood T cell repertoires in COVID-19 (dated by TCRdb to the early 2020s). Notes on the research overall: Collaborator samples came from the United States, Italy and Spain and covered acute and convalescent phases of COVID-19. The prospective study material was composed of cDNA or gDNA derived from T cells, B-cell-depleted T cells, or PBMCs. Subjects who had been exposed to COVID-19, were actively infected with it, or had recovered from it provided the deeply sampled blood TCRbeta repertoires that made up the dataset. The repertoires were released in a freely available public database meant as a resource for research on the immune response to SARS-CoV-2. The samples were drawn from two sources: the first 160 participants of the ongoing ImmuneRACE study, and 1,000 to 1,500 subjects contributed by 6 global collaborators. A de-identified subject ID, COVID-19 status, age in years and sex were almost always included in the sample metadata. Where available, HLA class I and class II types were obtained from metadata supplied by the sample provider rather than from assay-based typing. Points the paper makes about the study in general: The amount of clinical and demographic metadata varied by source and participant and was provided uncurated.

Notes on this clone: Its target antigen remains unknown. No base-level quality is on record; no much larger clone is a single base apart.

Collaborating institutions collected whole blood in K2EDTA tubes following their own protocols. For TCRbeta analysis, collaborator samples were shipped as frozen whole blood, as isolated PBMCs, or as DNA extracted from either sample type. TCRbeta CDR3 regions were amplified from genomic DNA using the immunoSEQ Assay, a bias-controlled multiplex PCR. As for the original processing: The number of nucleated cells in each sample was estimated by amplification of reference gene primers within the assay. To quantify the absolute abundance of each unique TCRbeta CDR3 rearrangement, sequence reads were collapsed and filtered. For each sample, productive Simpson clonality was calculated as the square root of Simpson's diversity index over productive rearrangements. Sourced from immuneACCESS, this table was stored by TCRdb with only in-frame sequences that have V and J called. A share of the clones is absent; for the studies checked, an unresolved V gene accounts for under half, and the remainder has no known explanation. The V and J calls and clone size come from that table; D and trimming were worked out from the DNA. This sample is represented by about 290,000 clones; 85% of them were singletons. The biggest ten clones account for around 4.5% of the sample.

CDR1 ENHRY and CDR2 SYGVKD were looked up in the germline V gene. There are 15 amino acids in the CDR3, from cysteine to phenylalanine inclusive. Left in the record is the CDR3 DNA by itself, 45 bases read in frame from the first base. V trim: 6 bases; J trim: 5 bases; unmatched bases: 4. The rearrangement joined TRBV10-3 to TRBJ2-1; 13 central bases correspond to TRBD2. The sequencing input was peripheral blood. The source is a woman aged 50 to 65 with active or convalescent COVID-19. DNA sequence: TGTGCCATCAGGGGGGGGACTAGCGGGAACAATGAGCAGTTCTTC. The encoded protein is CAIRGGTSGNNEQFF.